These 31 T cell receptor beta chains were sequenced from one sample in a study of beta chain features in type 1 diabetes (dated by TCRdb to 2016 to 2019). The receptor library was made with the immunoSEQ multiplex PCR assay. All of the isolated RNA was reverse transcribed with the High Capacity cDNA Reverse Transcription Kit, so expressed TCRB transcripts were sequenced. Drawn from immuneACCESS, this table holds only the in-frame rearrangements with V and J called that TCRdb kept. Clones are partly lost; checked studies trace under half to an unresolved V gene and leave the rest unexplained. Within this sample are 350,000 to 450,000 clones, with 14% of them counted one time only. About 0.04% of the sample rests with the top ten. Sequencing was done on a sample of naive CD4+ T cells from blood. In light of the paper, this sample's cell subset or site label describes: true naive CD4+ T cells. Receptor source: a man aged 25 to 40 in good health.

In this sample, this clone turned up a few times. The rearrangement uses TRBV29-1 and TRBJ2-3, with 14 bases that match TRBD2. CDR3 length equals 19 residues. Losses at the gene ends were 2 bases for V and 0 bases for J; bases not matched to a gene: 10. CDR1 SQVTM and CDR2 ANQGSEA come from the germline V gene. Here the CDR3 DNA reads TGCAGCGTTGAACCTCGGACTAGCGGGGGGCTGGCTAGCACAGATACGCAGTATTTT. Its protein product is CSVEPRTSGGLASTDTQYF.

The rearrangement uses TRBV12-5 and TRBJ1-2; D gene uncertain. Trimming cost V 2 bases and J 1 base, with 8 bases left between them. CDR3 length equals 14 residues. The V gene's germline CDR1 is LGHNT and CDR2 FRNRAP. CDR3 loop: CASGLFLGNYGYTF. The CDR3 DNA reads TGTGCTAGTGGTTTGTTCCTGGGTAACTATGGCTACACCTTC.

The V and J genes are TRBV7-9 and TRBJ2-1; D is ambiguous. This CDR3 spans 12 amino acids. Germline CDR1 is SEHNR and CDR2 is FQNEAQ (reference sequence). The germline V and J ends were trimmed by 5 bases and 8 bases, with 10 bases remaining between them. This chain's CDR3 is CASSPGLDEQFF. The CDR3 DNA is TGTGCCAGCAGCCCCGGGCTGGATGAGCAGTTCTTC.

A remark on this clone: It may be a read error: a sequence one base away is much more abundant. The chain links TRBV11-3 to TRBJ2-1; tentative D call: TRBD1 (5 bases). Per germline, CDR1 SGHNT and CDR2 YENEEA. Trimming took 0 bases from V and 5 from J, leaving 5 bases between them. This CDR3 spans 13 amino acids. CDR3 residues: CASSLETDNEQFF. The CDR3 DNA reads as TGTGCCAGCAGCTTAGAGACAGACAATGAGCAGTTCTTC.

The chain couples TRBV6-5 to TRBJ1-1; D call uncertain. Germline-derived CDR1 and CDR2 are MNHEY and SVGAGI. The length of the CDR3 is 11 residues. Trimming removed 6 bases from V and 6 bases from J, with 8 bases in between. The CDR3 DNA is TGTGCCAGCAGCAGATCTCCTGAAGCTTTCTTT. This sequence encodes CASSRSPEAFF.

V gene TRBV15 combines with J gene TRBJ2-1, with 9 bases matching TRBD2. This CDR3 is 14 amino acids long. Germline V CDR1 and CDR2: LNHNV, YYDKDF (reference sequence). J was trimmed by 5 bases and V by 2 bases; bases with no gene match: 1. The CDR3 DNA reads TGTGCCACCAGCAGACTAGCGGGACACAATGAGCAGTTCTTC. Residues: CATSRLAGHNEQFF.

CDR3 coding DNA: TGTGCCAGCAGTCGTACGGGGGCCAGCTACGAGCAGTACGTC. Translation: CASSRTGASYEQYV. The chain has TRBV7-2 and TRBJ2-7; either TRBD1 or TRBD2 may fit D (6 bases each). The CDR3 covers 14 residues. The V and J ends lost 6 bases and 3 bases respectively, with 15 bases between them. CDR1 and CDR2 (germline): SGHTA, FQGNSA.

The J gene is TRBJ2-5, the V gene TRBV5-4; D is perhaps TRBD1 (6 bases). The CDR3 extends over 18 amino acids. Germline assignment: CDR1 SGHNT and CDR2 YYREEE (reference sequence). The germline V and J ends were trimmed by 3 bases and 3 bases, with 24 bases remaining between them. CDR3 in amino acids: CASSSFPGLGQIKETQYF. The DNA of the CDR3 is TGTGCCAGCAGCTCGTTCCCTGGGTTAGGACAGATTAAAGAGACCCAGTACTTC.

This clone appeared a few times. The V gene is TRBV9, the J gene TRBJ2-2, with D perhaps assigned TRBD1 or TRBD2 (5 bases each). The CDR3 extends over 15 amino acids. The germline CDR1 and CDR2 sequences are SGDLS and YYNGEE. Trimming removed 6 bases from V and 0 bases from J, with 12 bases in between. CDR3 DNA sequence: TGTGCCAGCAATAGGGACGGAGCGAACACCGGGGAGCTGTTTTTT. Its protein product is CASNRDGANTGELFF.

The chain is built from TRBV27 and TRBJ2-1, with D perhaps TRBD2 (5 bases). V was trimmed by 5 bases and J by 6 bases, leaving 8 bases between them. Looked up from germline, CDR1 is MNHEY and CDR2 is SMNVEV (reference sequence). This CDR3 spans 12 amino acids. The CDR3 DNA reads as TGTGCCAGCAGTACCCGGGGCAATGAGCAGTTCTTC. It yields the protein CASSTRGNEQFF.

Notes on this clone: Other nucleotide sequences in the sample specify the same CDR3. The chain is built from TRBV9 and TRBJ2-1; maybe TRBD1 (5 bases). The CDR3 spans 15 residues. Germline V lookup: CDR1 SGDLS, CDR2 YYNGEE. Trimming cost V 0 bases and J 3 bases, with 10 bases left between them. The CDR3 reads CASSVGQGNYNEQFF. CDR3 nucleotide sequence: TGTGCCAGCAGCGTAGGGCAGGGCAACTACAATGAGCAGTTCTTC. Filled out from reference TRBV9 and TRBJ2-1, the complete variable domain reads DSGVTQTPKHLITATGQRVTLRCSPRSGDLSVYWYQQSLDQGLQFLIQYYNGEERAKGNILERFSAQQFPDLHSELNLSSLELGDSALYFCASSVGQGNYNEQFFGPGTRLTVL.

The chain uses TRBV9 and TRBJ1-1, with 8 positions matching TRBD1. V trimming: 3 bases; J trimming: 5 bases; junction bases outside the gene matches: 12. The CDR3 has 16 amino acids. Germline V lookup: CDR1 SGDLS, CDR2 YYNGEE. CDR3 sequence reads: CASSDWRQGTRTEAFF. The CDR3 DNA sequence: TGTGCCAGCAGCGATTGGAGACAGGGGACAAGAACTGAAGCTTTCTTT. Using reference TRBV9 and TRBJ1-1 for the parts outside the CDR3, the full variable domain is DSGVTQTPKHLITATGQRVTLRCSPRSGDLSVYWYQQSLDQGLQFLIQYYNGEERAKGNILERFSAQQFPDLHSELNLSSLELGDSALYFCASSDWRQGTRTEAFFGQGTRLTVV.

This clone was observed a handful of times. J is TRBJ1-1 and V is TRBV10-1, with unresolved D. This CDR3 has 10 residues. Trimming cost V 5 bases and J 7 bases, with 5 bases left between them. Germline values: CDR1 WNHNN, CDR2 SYGVQD (reference sequence). The CDR3 loop reads CASSTCEAFF. The CDR3 DNA follows: TGCGCCAGCAGTACATGTGAAGCTTTCTTT.

This chain uses TRBV15 with TRBJ2-5, with no clear D. V gave up 0 bases and J gave up 0 bases, with 8 bases separating them. The CDR3 covers 15 residues. Germline assignment: CDR1 LNHNV and CDR2 YYDKDF (reference sequence). In DNA form, the CDR3 reads TGTGCCACCAGCAGAGATCCTAGGGACCAAGAGACCCAGTACTTC. This codes for CATSRDPRDQETQYF.

This clone appeared a few times. The chain carries TRBV5-1 and TRBJ2-1; TRBD2 is a possible D gene (5 bases). Germline V CDR1 and CDR2: SGHRS, YFSETQ. This CDR3 is 16 amino acids long. V lost 1 base and J 2 bases, leaving 13 bases between the germline ends. CDR3 bases: TGCGCCAGCAGCTTGCCCTTGGGCGGGCCCTACAATGAGCAGTTCTTC. This codes for CASSLPLGGPYNEQFF.

This clone was detected a few times. The sample holds other DNA sequences that translate to the same CDR3. The rearrangement links TRBV18 to TRBJ2-3; no firm D call. Trimming stripped 6 bases from V and 0 bases from J, with 7 bases between. Germline V lookup: CDR1 KGHSH, CDR2 LQKENI. The CDR3 contains 13 residues. The CDR3 DNA follows: TGTGCCAGCTCCCTTCAAAGCACAGATACGCAGTATTTT. The encoded protein is CASSLQSTDTQYF.

Only a few counts were recorded for this clone. The chain recombines TRBV5-6 with TRBJ1-1; D remains ambiguous. Germline V gene lookup returns CDR1 SGHDT and CDR2 YYEEEE. V was cut by 4 bases and J by 4 bases, with 17 bases left in between. The CDR3 runs to 15 residues. This CDR3 is CASSPGVGLGTEAFF. In DNA, the CDR3 is TGTGCCAGCAGCCCGGGTGTTGGGCTGGGCACTGAAGCTTTCTTT. Full variable domain (remainder filled in from reference TRBV5-6 and TRBJ1-1): DAGVTQSPTHLIKTRGQQVTLRCSPKSGHDTVSWYQQALGQGPQFIFQYYEEEERQRGNFPDRFSGHQFPNYSSELNVNALLLGDSALYLCASSPGVGLGTEAFFGQGTRLTVV.

The chain is built from TRBV9 and TRBJ2-1; 11 nucleotides align to TRBD2. The CDR3 consists of 16 residues. The germline V gene has CDR1 SGDLS and CDR2 YYNGEE. After removal of 0 bases from V and 6 bases from J, the junction contained 5 bases not matched to a gene. The CDR3: CASSVGSLAGANEQFF. The CDR3 region has the DNA TGTGCCAGCAGCGTAGGTTCACTAGCGGGAGCCAATGAGCAGTTCTTC. Supplemented by reference TRBV9 and TRBJ2-1, the full variable domain reads DSGVTQTPKHLITATGQRVTLRCSPRSGDLSVYWYQQSLDQGLQFLIQYYNGEERAKGNILERFSAQQFPDLHSELNLSSLELGDSALYFCASSVGSLAGANEQFFGPGTRLTVL.

This clone showed up just a few times. The chain has TRBV9 and TRBJ1-2, with 10 bases that match TRBD1. Unmatched junction bases numbered 3, after V lost 2 bases and J lost 5 bases. The germline V gene encodes CDR1 SGDLS and CDR2 YYNGEE. The CDR3 runs 14 residues. The CDR3 coding sequence is TGTGCCAGCAGCGTCGGGACAGGGGTATATGGCTACACCTTC. Amino acid sequence: CASSVGTGVYGYTF.

A few counts support this clone. The rearrangement joins TRBV14 to TRBJ2-1; D not resolved. Between the trimmed V and J ends, which lost 10 bases and 7 bases, there was a span of 5 bases. CDR1 is SGHDN, CDR2 FVKESK, per germline. The CDR3 contains 9 residues. DNA of the CDR3: TGTGCCATCTTGAATGAGCAGTTCTTC. This codes for CAILNEQFF.

J is TRBJ2-6 and V is TRBV10-3; tentative D call: TRBD2 (6 bases). The CDR3 contains 16 residues. Germline-derived CDR1 and CDR2 are ENHRY and SYGVKD. Deletions cut 10 bases from V and 0 bases from J, with 16 bases between. CDR3: CASGTLLLSGANVLTF. Here the CDR3 DNA reads TGTGCCAGCGGGACTCTCCTCCTCTCTGGGGCCAACGTCCTGACTTTC.

This clone was recorded a few times. The chain recombines TRBV4-1 with TRBJ2-7; D might be TRBD1 (6 bases). There are 12 residues in the CDR3. V was clipped by 8 bases and J by 4 bases, with 12 bases between them. Germline V gives CDR1 MGHRA, CDR2 YSYEKL. CDR3 region: CASQGKGYEQYF. The CDR3 coding sequence is TGCGCCAGCCAGGGGAAGGGGTACGAGCAGTACTTC.

This clone was counted a few times. The V and J genes are TRBV13 and TRBJ2-3, with D possibly being TRBD1 or TRBD2 (6 bases each). Trimming took off 4 bases at V and 4 bases at J, with 24 bases between the two ends. This CDR3 is 18 amino acids long. From germline, CDR1 is PRHDT and CDR2 FYEKMQ (reference sequence). The DNA of the CDR3 is TGTGCCAGCAGCTCCATGCCGTCTATAGGGGGGCCGCCAGATACGCAGTATTTT. It is translated as CASSSMPSIGGPPDTQYF. The whole variable domain, filled in from reference TRBV13 and TRBJ2-3, reads AAGVIQSPRHLIKEKRETATLKCYPIPRHDTVYWYQQGPGQDPQFLISFYEKMQSDKGSIPDRFSAQQFSDYHSELNMSSLELGDSALYFCASSSMPSIGGPPDTQYFGPGTRLTVL.

The chain combines TRBV9 with TRBJ1-2, with 7 bases that match TRBD1. CDR1 is SGDLS and CDR2 is YYNGEE in the germline V gene. The CDR3 runs 13 residues. V trimming: 0 bases; J trimming: 8 bases; junction bases outside the gene matches: 4. The CDR3 nucleotides are TGTGCCAGCAGCGTAGACGACAGGGTCGGCTACACCTTC. Amino acid sequence: CASSVDDRVGYTF.

The rearrangement links TRBV27 to TRBJ2-7, with TRBD2 as a possible D gene (6 bases). The CDR3 length is 14 residues. CDR1 and CDR2 from the germline V gene are MNHEY and SMNVEV (reference sequence). The ends were cut back, 5 bases at V and 2 bases at J, with 13 bases in the middle. Written as DNA, the CDR3 is TGTGCCAGCAGTCCAGGTAGCGGAGCCTACGAGCAGTACGTC. Translated, it gives CASSPGSGAYEQYV.

This clone occurred a few times. The J gene is TRBJ1-4, the V gene TRBV18; D not resolved. The CDR3 runs to 14 residues. Between the trimmed V and J ends, which lost 7 bases and 2 bases, there was a span of 11 bases. Per germline, CDR1 KGHSH and CDR2 LQKENI. CDR3 protein: CASFRRGTNEKLFF. The CDR3 DNA is TGTGCCAGCTTCAGACGGGGTACTAATGAAAAACTGTTTTTT.

In this sample, this clone turned up a few times. The chain uses TRBV7-9 and TRBJ1-1, with a weak D call TRBD1 (6 bases). The CDR3 has 12 amino acids. The V and J ends lost 5 bases and 10 bases respectively, with 14 bases between them. The germline CDR1 and CDR2 sequences are SEHNR and FQNEAQ (reference sequence). CDR3 nucleotides: TGTGCCAGCAGCGCAGGGGTAATGGGAGCTTTCTTT. Translating it yields CASSAGVMGAFF.

The chain joins TRBV5-1 to TRBJ1-4, with D uncertain. The CDR3 has 11 residues. Looked up from germline, CDR1 is SGHRS and CDR2 is YFSETQ. The V and J ends lost 2 bases and 8 bases respectively, with 4 bases between them. The DNA for the CDR3 is TGCGCCAGCAGCTTCGGAGAAAAACTGTTTTTT. It codes for CASSFGEKLFF.

There are a few counts of this clone. The chain uses TRBV5-4 and TRBJ2-3; possibly TRBD1 or TRBD2 for D (6 bases each). V was clipped by 0 bases and J by 2 bases, with 10 bases between them. Germline CDR1 reads SGHNT; CDR2 reads YYREEE (reference sequence). CDR3 length equals 15 residues. As DNA, the CDR3 is TGTGCCAGCAGCTTGGCGGGGGCGCTCACAGATACGCAGTATTTT. It is translated as CASSLAGALTDTQYF.

The chain joins TRBV2 to TRBJ2-3, with D possibly called TRBD1 or TRBD2 (6 bases each). The germline V and J ends were trimmed by 4 bases and 6 bases, with 11 bases remaining between them. The CDR3 contains 13 residues. In germline, CDR1 is SNHLY, CDR2 FYNNEI. CDR3 in DNA: TGTGCCAGCAGTGTCGGGGGCGTGGATACGCAGTATTTT. It yields the protein CASSVGGVDTQYF.

In its sample, this clone was seen a few times. V and J are TRBV7-2 and TRBJ2-3; tentatively, D is TRBD1 (6 bases). CDR1 is SGHTA, CDR2 FQGNSA, per germline. This CDR3 has 14 amino acids. The ends were cut back, 5 bases at V and 1 base at J, with 10 bases in the middle. CDR3 DNA: TGTGCCAGCAGCAACCGACAGGGCACAGATACGCAGTATTTT. Its translation: CASSNRQGTDTQYF.